These 10 T cell receptor beta chains were sequenced from one sample in a study of a mutant IDH1 vaccine in newly diagnosed glioma. Clones were read by immunoSEQ multiplex PCR, and TCRdb kept only the in-frame ones, dropping some. Seen here are approximately 70,000 clones, about four fifths observed once, and the top ten hold around 8.4%. Time point described: baseline, week 1 (first vaccination visit). This sample's treatment: pre-vaccination baseline after standard-of-care therapy. The source material was PBMCs, sampled from a glioma patient treated with radiotherapy, temozolomide or both. The receptors were gathered from a man aged 45-65 years with glioma.

J is TRBJ2-3 and V is TRBV2; the match to TRBD1 covers 7 bases. V dropped 7 bases and J dropped 0; count of bases not matched to a gene: 1. Germline V CDR1 and CDR2: SNHLY, FYNNEI. CDR3 length: 13 amino acids. Written as DNA, the CDR3 is TGTGCCAGCACGGGACAGAGCACAGATACGCAGTATTTT. It translates to CASTGQSTDTQYF.

The rearrangement joins TRBV5-1 to TRBJ2-6, with D perhaps matching TRBD2 (5 bases). V lost 0 bases and J 2 bases, leaving 6 bases between the germline ends. The CDR3 contains 15 residues. Germline V lookup: CDR1 SGHRS, CDR2 YFSETQ. CDR3 in amino acids: CASSLGETGANVLTF. CDR3 sequence (DNA): TGCGCCAGCAGCTTGGGGGAGACTGGGGCCAACGTCCTGACTTTC.

The V gene is TRBV5-1, the J gene TRBJ1-4, with TRBD1 as a possible D gene (5 bases). Germline V gene sequence: CDR1 SGHRS, CDR2 YFSETQ. The CDR3 contains 15 residues. Trimming removed 4 bases from V and 6 bases from J, with 16 bases in between. In DNA, the CDR3 is TGCGCCAGCAGCCTTAAGAAGGGGCGGGATGAAAAACTGTTTTTT. It specifies CASSLKKGRDEKLFF.

The DNA for the CDR3 is TGTGCCAGCAGATCGGGACAGGGGATTATCCAAGAGACCCAGTACTTC. Amino acids: CASRSGQGIIQETQYF. The rearrangement links TRBV11-2 to TRBJ2-5; 10 bases agree with TRBD1. The CDR3 is 16 amino acids. The germline V gene encodes CDR1 SGHAT and CDR2 FQNNGV. Trimming at V came to 6 bases and at J to 1 base, leaving 8 bases not matched to a gene.

Details on this clone: Other nucleotide sequences in the sample specify the same CDR3. CDR3 sequence (DNA): TGCGCCAGCAGCTTGGGGCAGGGGAATGAAAAACTGTTTTTT. Residues: CASSLGQGNEKLFF. This sequence joins TRBV5-1 and TRBJ1-4, with D possibly matching TRBD1 (6 bases). The V end lost 0 bases, the J end lost 5 bases, and 8 bases lay between the germline ends. The CDR3 has 14 amino acids. CDR1 SGHRS and CDR2 YFSETQ come from the germline V gene.

The chain uses TRBV27 and TRBJ2-4; 8 bases match TRBD1. Germline CDR1 is MNHEY and CDR2 is SMNVEV (reference sequence). V trimming: 5 bases; J trimming: 2 bases; junction bases outside the gene matches: 5. CDR3 length equals 15 residues. In DNA form, the CDR3 reads TGTGCCAGCAGTCCCGGGACAGGAACCAAAAACATTCAGTACTTC. Amino acid sequence: CASSPGTGTKNIQYF.

This rearrangement joins TRBV30 to TRBJ1-6; D gene unclear. The germline gives CDR1 GTSNPN, CDR2 SVGIG (reference sequence). The CDR3 totals 14 residues. V gave up 0 bases and J gave up 9 bases, with 12 bases separating them. The CDR3: CAWSVSRRISPLHF. The DNA of the CDR3 is TGTGCCTGGAGTGTTAGCAGGCGAATTTCACCCCTCCACTTT.

The chain employs TRBV30 and TRBJ2-5; the D is unclear. CDR3 size: 12 residues. V was cut by 1 base and J by 4 bases, with 7 bases left in between. CDR1 is GTSNPN, CDR2 SVGIG, per germline (reference sequence). CDR3 in amino acids: CAWSAGIETQYF. The DNA of the CDR3 is TGTGCCTGGAGTGCAGGAATAGAGACCCAGTACTTC.

This chain links TRBV7-9 with TRBJ2-6, with TRBD2 as a possible D gene (5 bases). Germline CDR1 and CDR2: SEHNR and FQNEAQ (reference sequence). Trimming removed 5 bases from V and 4 bases from J, with 6 bases in between. CDR3 length: 13 residues. The DNA for the CDR3 is TGTGCCAGCAGCCCGGGGGGGGCCAACGTCCTGACTTTC. Translating gives CASSPGGANVLTF.

The rearrangement uses TRBV18 and TRBJ1-1; no clear D. Germline CDR1 is KGHSH and CDR2 is LQKENI. The CDR3 loop spans 14 amino acids. V lost 3 bases to trimming and J lost 3 bases, with 11 bases between them. The CDR3 region has the DNA TGTGCCAGCTCACCGGCCACACAGTACACTGAAGCTTTCTTT. Translated: CASSPATQYTEAFF.